The 19 T cell receptor beta chains given below trace back to one sample, sequenced in a study of Ad26.COV2.S vaccination and SARS-CoV-2 variants. Documented treatment: roughly 20 received Ad26.COV2.S at low or high dose, single or two shots; roughly 5 received placebo; per-sample allocation not given. Sampling was done on day 63 after the first vaccine or placebo injection. Sequencing used immunoSEQ multiplex PCR; TCRdb keeps in-frame clones, though not all of them. Of 380,000 or so clones detected, around 89% appear once; the ten largest clones hold just under 5%. Sequenced material: peripheral blood, taken in a trial of Ad26.COV2.S vaccine versus placebo. These receptors were collected from a person aged 18-65 years who received the Ad26.COV2.S COVID-19 vaccine or a placebo.

The chain links TRBV5-4 to TRBJ2-2; D might be TRBD1 or TRBD2, each matching 6 bases. Germline V gene lookup returns CDR1 SGHNT and CDR2 YYREEE (reference sequence). There are 15 residues in the CDR3. Trimming took 1 base from V and 2 from J, leaving 9 bases between them. DNA for the CDR3: TGTGCCAGCAGCTTGCGGGGGCGTAACACCGGGGAGCTGTTTTTT. Translation: CASSLRGRNTGELFF.

This sequence joins TRBV3-1 (or the pseudogene TRBV3-2) and TRBJ2-7; D unclear. The germline V and J ends were trimmed by 1 base and 6 bases, with 10 bases remaining between them. Germline V lookup: CDR1 LGHDT, CDR2 YNNKEL (reference sequence). The CDR3 has 13 residues. CDR3 coding DNA: TGTGCCAGCAGCCAAGGGCCCGGGCTCGAGCAGTACTTC. Encoded protein: CASSQGPGLEQYF.

This chain connects TRBV11-2 to TRBJ1-4; D not certain. Trimming stripped 1 base from V and 6 bases from J, with 6 bases between. CDR1 and CDR2 (germline): SGHAT, FQNNGV. There are 13 residues in the CDR3. The CDR3 bases are TGTGCCAGCAGCTTAGGGGCAGATGAAAAACTGTTTTTT. It translates to CASSLGADEKLFF.

The chain is built from TRBV28 and TRBJ1-6; D is perhaps TRBD1 (6 bases). The CDR3 spans 14 residues. Deletions cut 6 bases from V and 3 bases from J, with 9 bases between. Germline CDR1 and CDR2: MDHEN and SYDVKM. DNA for the CDR3: TGTGCCAGCAGGCAAGGGGGCTATAATTCACCCCTCCACTTT. The encoded protein is CASRQGGYNSPLHF.

The chain has TRBV29-1 and TRBJ2-3; D might be TRBD2 (7 bases). The ends were cut back, 6 bases at V and 0 bases at J, with 16 bases in the middle. CDR3 size: 15 residues. CDR1 SQVTM and CDR2 ANQGSEA come from the germline V gene. CDR3 residues: CSVSGTPSSTDTQYF. In DNA, the CDR3 is TGCAGCGTCAGCGGGACACCTTCTAGCACAGATACGCAGTATTTT.

This chain connects TRBV11-3 to TRBJ2-2; TRBD1 agrees at 7 bases. This CDR3 is 15 amino acids long. Trimming took 5 bases from V and 0 from J; bases not matched to a gene: 3. Per germline, CDR1 SGHNT and CDR2 YENEEA. CDR3 DNA: TGTGCCAGCAGCCAGACAGGGTCGAACACCGGGGAGCTGTTTTTT. Translated, it gives CASSQTGSNTGELFF. Complete variable domain (other parts from reference TRBV11-3 and TRBJ2-2): EAGVVQSPRYKIIEKKQPVAFWCNPISGHNTLYWYLQNLGQGPELLIRYENEEAVDDSQLPKDRFSAERLKGVDSTLKIQPAELGDSAVYLCASSQTGSNTGELFFGEGSRLTVL.

V gene TRBV7-9 combines with J gene TRBJ1-2; D is unclear. Germline V gene lookup returns CDR1 SEHNR and CDR2 FQNEAQ (reference sequence). This CDR3 has 13 amino acids. Trimming stripped 3 bases from V and 2 bases from J, with 7 bases between. The CDR3: CASSFSGNYGYTF. Here the CDR3 DNA reads TGTGCCAGCAGCTTCTCCGGGAACTATGGCTACACCTTC.

This chain joins TRBV12-3 or TRBV12-4 and TRBJ2-1; maybe TRBD1 (6 bases). There are 12 residues in the CDR3. V shed 5 bases and J shed 8 bases, with 10 bases lying between them. The CDR3 DNA is TGTGCCAGCAGTAACAGGGTACATGAGCAGTTCTTC. Translating gives CASSNRVHEQFF.

The rearrangement uses TRBV27 and TRBJ2-1; the D is unclear. The germline V gene has CDR1 MNHEY and CDR2 SMNVEV (reference sequence). This CDR3 has 16 residues. V was trimmed by 3 bases and J by 6 bases, leaving 18 bases between them. The CDR3 DNA reads as TGTGCCAGCAGTTTCTCCCTGTTACAATTCGGCAATGAGCAGTTCTTC. This translates into CASSFSLLQFGNEQFF.

V usage is TRBV14 and J usage is TRBJ2-7; D is undetermined. CDR1 is SGHDN and CDR2 is FVKESK in the germline V gene. This CDR3 has 12 amino acids. The ends were cut back, 0 bases at V and 3 bases at J, with 3 bases in the middle. Here the CDR3 DNA reads TGTGCCAGCAGCCAAGAGCTCTACGAGCAGTACTTC. It encodes CASSQELYEQYF.

The chain recombines TRBV28 with TRBJ2-1; maybe TRBD2 (6 bases). The CDR3 length is 13 residues. The V end was cut by 6 bases, the J end by 1 base, with 7 bases between. The germline gives CDR1 MDHEN, CDR2 SYDVKM. The CDR3 spells CASREGSYNEQFF. CDR3 nucleotide sequence: TGTGCCAGCAGGGAGGGATCCTACAATGAGCAGTTCTTC.

The J gene is TRBJ1-2, the V gene TRBV5-6; TRBD1 might be the D (5 bases). CDR1 is SGHDT, CDR2 YYEEEE, per germline. This CDR3 is 14 amino acids long. V was cut by 6 bases and J by 4 bases, with 16 bases left in between. Written as DNA, the CDR3 is TGTGCCAGCACCTGGGGCCGATTTGGCTATGGCTACACCTTC. As protein: CASTWGRFGYGYTF.

This chain uses TRBV28 with TRBJ1-6, with TRBD1 as a possible D gene (5 bases). CDR1 and CDR2 (germline): MDHEN, SYDVKM. The V end was cut by 7 bases, the J end by 9 bases, with 19 bases between. The CDR3 is 15 amino acids. For the CDR3, the DNA is TGTGCCAGCACCCGAAGTCAGGGTACAGGTTCACCCCTCCACTTT. Translated: CASTRSQGTGSPLHF. Filled out from reference TRBV28 and TRBJ1-6, the complete variable domain reads DVKVTQSSRYLVKRTGEKVFLECVQDMDHENMFWYRQDPGLGLRLIYFSYDVKMKEKGDIPEGYSVSREKKERFSLILESASTNQTSMYLCASTRSQGTGSPLHFGNGTRLTVT.

The rearrangement joins TRBV4-2 to TRBJ2-7, with no clear D. This CDR3 is built from 13 residues. V shed 0 bases and J shed 6 bases, with 9 bases lying between them. CDR1 is LGHNA and CDR2 is YNFKEQ in the germline V gene. DNA for the CDR3: TGTGCCAGCAGCCAAGAAGACGGATCCGAGCAGTACTTC. This sequence encodes CASSQEDGSEQYF.

The J gene is TRBJ1-2, the V gene TRBV5-5, with D possibly matching TRBD1 (6 bases). The CDR3 is made up of 16 amino acids. With 0 bases removed from V and 2 bases from J, the gap between germline ends came to 14 bases. The germline CDR1 and CDR2 sequences are SGHKS and YYEKEE (reference sequence). CDR3 protein: CASSLGDRLRNYGYTF. The CDR3 DNA sequence: TGTGCCAGCAGCTTGGGTGACAGGTTGAGGAACTATGGCTACACCTTC.

The chain carries TRBV9 and TRBJ2-7; 8 bases line up with TRBD2. The CDR3 is 15 residues long. The junction had 12 bases not matched to a gene; V was cut back by 4 bases and J by 6 bases. Germline CDR1 reads SGDLS; CDR2 reads YYNGEE. In DNA form, the CDR3 reads TGTGCCAGCAGCTCCGATGGGACTAGGGGCCGCGAGCAGTACTTC. Protein product: CASSSDGTRGREQYF.

V and J are TRBV10-3 and TRBJ1-1; weak D call: TRBD1 (5 bases). This CDR3 comprises 16 residues. V shed 4 bases and J shed 0 bases, with 15 bases lying between them. In germline, CDR1 is ENHRY, CDR2 SYGVKD. The CDR3 coding sequence is TGTGCCATCAGTGGTCCCCAGGGAGAGGTGAACACTGAAGCTTTCTTT. It encodes CAISGPQGEVNTEAFF.

The rearrangement joins TRBV7-2 to TRBJ2-7; TRBD1 is a possible D gene (6 bases). V was trimmed by 2 bases and J by 5 bases, leaving 16 bases between them. Germline loops: CDR1 SGHTA, CDR2 FQGNSA. The CDR3 extends over 15 amino acids. The DNA of the CDR3 is TGTGCCAGCAGCTTATTCTTGGCAGGGGCTGACGAGCAGTACTTC. Amino acids: CASSLFLAGADEQYF.

The chain couples TRBV11-2 to TRBJ2-5; D perhaps matches TRBD1 (5 bases). Germline assignment: CDR1 SGHAT and CDR2 FQNNGV. Trimming shortened V by 9 bases and J by 7 bases, and 18 bases separated the two germline ends. This CDR3 is 13 amino acids long. The CDR3 nucleotides read TGTGCCAGTTCGGACATTCGCCAGGGGACCCAGTACTTC. Its translation: CASSDIRQGTQYF.